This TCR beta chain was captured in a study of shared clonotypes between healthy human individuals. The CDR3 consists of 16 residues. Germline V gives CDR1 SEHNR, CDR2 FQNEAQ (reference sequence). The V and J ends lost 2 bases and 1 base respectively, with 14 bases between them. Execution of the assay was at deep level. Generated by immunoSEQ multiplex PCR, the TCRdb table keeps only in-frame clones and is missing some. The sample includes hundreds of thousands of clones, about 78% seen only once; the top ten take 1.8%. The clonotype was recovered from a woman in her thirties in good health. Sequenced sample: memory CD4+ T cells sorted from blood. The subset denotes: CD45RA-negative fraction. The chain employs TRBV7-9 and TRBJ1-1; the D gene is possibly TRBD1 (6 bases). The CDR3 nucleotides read TGTGCCAGCAGCTTAACCCAGGGGTTGGGGAACACTGAAGCTTTCTTT. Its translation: CASSLTQGLGNTEAFF.